Following are 3 T cell receptor beta chains from one sample sequenced in a study of patients and donors after allogeneic stem cell transplantation. TCRdb independently ran MiXCR on the RT-PCR reads; one entry per CDR3 protein. The sample includes about 87,000 distinct CDR3 sequences, 5% of them seen just once. The sequenced sample consisted of blood, either unsorted or a sorted T cell fraction (not recorded which). These receptors came from a human donor who was either an allogeneic HSCT recipient or a stem cell or donor lymphocyte infusion donor (not recorded which). It is not recorded whose cells these are; they may come from a transplant donor.

This clonotype was counted a few times. This chain connects TRBV19 to TRBJ1-1; D is ambiguous. The V gene's germline CDR1 is LNHDA and CDR2 SQIVND (reference sequence). Trimming took 4 bases from V and 0 from J, leaving 12 bases between them. The CDR3 is 15 amino acids. CDR3 nucleotides: TGTGCCAGTAGTAAACCGAGGCCCATGAACACTGAAGCTTTCTTT. Translated, it gives CASSKPRPMNTEAFF.

V usage is TRBV27 and J usage is TRBJ2-2, with D perhaps matching TRBD1 (5 bases). V lost 10 bases to trimming and J lost 3 bases, with 12 bases between them. This CDR3 is 13 amino acids long. From germline, CDR1 is MNHEY and CDR2 SMNVEV (reference sequence). CDR3: CATRGSYTGELFF. Written as DNA, the CDR3 is TGTGCCACAAGGGGCAGCTACACCGGGGAGCTGTTTTTT.

The DNA of the CDR3 is TGTGCCAGCAGTTTGGGGAGACCAGATACGCAGTATTTT. The encoded protein is CASSLGRPDTQYF. The chain is built from TRBV12-3 or TRBV12-4 and TRBJ2-3; D is possibly TRBD2 (5 bases). The CDR3 spans 13 residues. Trimming left V 3 bases short and J 4 bases short, with 8 bases between.